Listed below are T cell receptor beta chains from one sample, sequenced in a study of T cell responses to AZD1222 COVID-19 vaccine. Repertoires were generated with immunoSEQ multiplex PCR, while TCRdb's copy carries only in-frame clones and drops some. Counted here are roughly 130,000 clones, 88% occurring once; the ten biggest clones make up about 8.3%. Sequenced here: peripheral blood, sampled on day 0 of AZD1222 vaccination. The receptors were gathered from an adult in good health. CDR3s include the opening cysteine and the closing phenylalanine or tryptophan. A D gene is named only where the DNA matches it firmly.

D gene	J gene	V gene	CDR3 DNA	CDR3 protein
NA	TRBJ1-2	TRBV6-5	TGTGCCAGCAGTTACCGTAGTGACATCAGCACCTTC	CASSYRSDISTF
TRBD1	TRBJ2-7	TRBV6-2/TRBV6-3	TGTGCCAGCAGTCCGAACAGGGGCGCTTCCTACGAGCAGTACTTC	CASSPNRGASYEQYF
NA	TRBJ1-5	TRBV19	TGTGCCAGTAGTATTCGAGTAGATCAGCCCCAGCATTTT	CASSIRVDQPQHF
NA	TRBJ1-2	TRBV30	TGTGCCTGGAGTGCTTCATTGTCAGGAACTAACTATGGCTACACCTTC	CAWSASLSGTNYGYTF
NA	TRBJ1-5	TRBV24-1	TGTGCCACCAGTGCCTGGGGAGATAATCAGCCCCAGCATTTT	CATSAWGDNQPQHF
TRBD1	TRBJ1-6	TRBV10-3	TGTGCCATCAGCGCCGGACAGGGTCATTCACCCCTCCACTTT	CAISAGQGHSPLHF
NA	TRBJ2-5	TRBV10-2	TGCGCCAGCGGAGGGGAACGAGGGACCCAGTACTTC	CASGGERGTQYF
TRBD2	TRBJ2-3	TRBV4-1	TGCGCCAGCAGCCTACGGACTAGCGACACAGATACGCAGTATTTT	CASSLRTSDTDTQYF
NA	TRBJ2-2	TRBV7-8	TGTGCCAGCACCCAAGGCGGGCCCGGGGAGCTGTTTTTT	CASTQGGPGELFF
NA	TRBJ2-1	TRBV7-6	TGTGCCAGCAGCTTAGGGGGGCCTAATGAGCAGTTCTTC	CASSLGGPNEQFF
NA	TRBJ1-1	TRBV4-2	TGTGCCAGCAGCAGGTTGGACAAGAACACTGAAGCTTTCTTT	CASSRLDKNTEAFF
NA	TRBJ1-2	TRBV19	TGTGCCAGTAGTATAATTCCGGCCAACTATGGCTACACCTTC	CASSIIPANYGYTF
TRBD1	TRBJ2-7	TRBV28	TGTGCCAGCAGGGGAGGGACAGGGAACTACGAGCAGTACTTC	CASRGGTGNYEQYF
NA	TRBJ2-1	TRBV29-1	TGCAGCGTTAAAACCCGGCGGGGCGCGCTGAATGAGCAGTTCTTC	CSVKTRRGALNEQFF
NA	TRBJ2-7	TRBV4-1	TGCGCCAGCAGCCAAGACCGGGACTCCAGGGCCTACGAGCAGTACTTC	CASSQDRDSRAYEQYF